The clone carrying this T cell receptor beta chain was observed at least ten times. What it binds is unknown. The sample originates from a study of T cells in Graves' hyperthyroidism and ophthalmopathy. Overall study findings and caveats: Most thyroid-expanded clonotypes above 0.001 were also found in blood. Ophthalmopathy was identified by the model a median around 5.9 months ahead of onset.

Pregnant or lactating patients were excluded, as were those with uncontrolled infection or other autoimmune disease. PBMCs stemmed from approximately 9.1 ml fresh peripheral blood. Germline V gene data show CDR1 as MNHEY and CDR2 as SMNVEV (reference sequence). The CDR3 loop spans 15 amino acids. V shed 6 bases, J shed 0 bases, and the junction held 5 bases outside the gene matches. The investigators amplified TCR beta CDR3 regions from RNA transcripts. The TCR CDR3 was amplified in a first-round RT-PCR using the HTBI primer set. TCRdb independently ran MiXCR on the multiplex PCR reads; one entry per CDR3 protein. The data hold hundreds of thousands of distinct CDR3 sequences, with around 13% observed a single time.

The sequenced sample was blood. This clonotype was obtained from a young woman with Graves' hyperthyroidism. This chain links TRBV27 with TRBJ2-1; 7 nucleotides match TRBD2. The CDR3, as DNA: TGTGCCAGCAGGGAGCGGGGAAGCTCCTACAATGAGCAGTTCTTC. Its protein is CASRERGSSYNEQFF.